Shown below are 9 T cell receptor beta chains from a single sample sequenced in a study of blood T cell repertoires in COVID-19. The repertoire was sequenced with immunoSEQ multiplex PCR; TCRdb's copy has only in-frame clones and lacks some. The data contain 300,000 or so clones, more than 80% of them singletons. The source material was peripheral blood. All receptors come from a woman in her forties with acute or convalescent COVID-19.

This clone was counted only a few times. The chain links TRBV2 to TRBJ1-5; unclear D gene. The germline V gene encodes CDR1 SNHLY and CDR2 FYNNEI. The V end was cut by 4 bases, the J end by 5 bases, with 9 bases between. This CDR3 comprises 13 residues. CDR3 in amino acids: CASSVDRDQPQHF. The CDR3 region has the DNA TGTGCCAGCAGTGTCGACCGGGATCAGCCCCAGCATTTT.

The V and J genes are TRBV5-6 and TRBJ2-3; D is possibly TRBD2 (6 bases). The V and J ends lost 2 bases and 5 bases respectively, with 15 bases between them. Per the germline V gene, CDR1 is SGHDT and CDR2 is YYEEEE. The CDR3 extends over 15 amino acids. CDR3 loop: CASSFPGTYKDTQYF. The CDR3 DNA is TGTGCCAGCAGCTTTCCCGGGACTTACAAAGATACGCAGTATTTT.

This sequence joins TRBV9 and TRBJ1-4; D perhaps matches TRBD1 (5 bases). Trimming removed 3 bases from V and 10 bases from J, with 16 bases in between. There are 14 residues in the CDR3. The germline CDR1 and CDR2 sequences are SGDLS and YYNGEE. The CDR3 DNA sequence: TGTGCCAGCAGCGCCGCGGGATCGGGGGTAAAACTGTTTTTT. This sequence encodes CASSAAGSGVKLFF.

The CDR3 coding sequence is TGTGCCAGCACCATGACAGGGCTCACTGAAGCTTTCTTT. Its protein is CASTMTGLTEAFF. The chain couples TRBV12-3 or TRBV12-4 to TRBJ1-1, with 7 bases lining up with TRBD1. CDR3 size: 13 residues. The V and J ends lost 7 bases and 4 bases, in that order; junction bases with no gene match: 6.

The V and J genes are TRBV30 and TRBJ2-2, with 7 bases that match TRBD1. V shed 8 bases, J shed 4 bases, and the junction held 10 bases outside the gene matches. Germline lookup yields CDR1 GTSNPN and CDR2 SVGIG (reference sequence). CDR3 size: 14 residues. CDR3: CALRNEGATGELFF. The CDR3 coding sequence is TGTGCCCTCCGCAATGAGGGGGCCACCGGGGAGCTGTTTTTT.

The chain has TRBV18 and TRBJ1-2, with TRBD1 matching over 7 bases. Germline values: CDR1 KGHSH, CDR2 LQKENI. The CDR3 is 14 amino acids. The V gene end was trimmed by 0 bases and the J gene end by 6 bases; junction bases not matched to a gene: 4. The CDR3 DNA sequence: TGTGCCAGCTCACCACCCGACAGGGTGCATGGCTACACCTTC. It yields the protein CASSPPDRVHGYTF.

Here the CDR3 DNA reads TGTGCCAGCACCGCGGGGACGAACACCGGGGAGCTGTTTTTT. Protein product: CASTAGTNTGELFF. This chain uses TRBV9 with TRBJ2-2; maybe TRBD2 (6 bases). CDR3 size: 14 residues. Trimming shortened V by 6 bases and J by 0 bases, and 9 bases separated the two germline ends. CDR1 and CDR2 (germline): SGDLS, YYNGEE.

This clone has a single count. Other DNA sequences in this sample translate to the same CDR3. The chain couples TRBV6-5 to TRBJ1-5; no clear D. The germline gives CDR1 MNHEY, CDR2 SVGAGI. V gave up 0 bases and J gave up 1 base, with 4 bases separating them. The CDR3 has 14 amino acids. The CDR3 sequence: CASSYSRSNQPQHF. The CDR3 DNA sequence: TGTGCCAGCAGTTACTCGAGAAGCAATCAGCCCCAGCATTTT.

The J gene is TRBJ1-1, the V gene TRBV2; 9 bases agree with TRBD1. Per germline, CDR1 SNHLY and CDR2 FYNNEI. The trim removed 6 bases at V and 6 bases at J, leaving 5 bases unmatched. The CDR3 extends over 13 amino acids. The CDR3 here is CASRADRGAEAFF. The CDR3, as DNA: TGTGCCAGCAGGGCGGACAGGGGCGCTGAAGCTTTCTTT. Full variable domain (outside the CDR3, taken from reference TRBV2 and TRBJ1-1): EPEVTQTPSHQVTQMGQEVILRCVPISNHLYFYWYRQILGQKVEFLVSFYNNEISEKSEIFDDQFSVERPDGSNFTLKIRSTKLEDSAMYFCASRADRGAEAFFGQGTRLTVV.